This T cell receptor beta chain was retrieved from a study of regulatory T cells in long-lasting Graves disease. Regarding the study as a whole: Favored gene segments in persistent disease were TRBV28, TRBJ1-2 and TRBJ2-5.

As for time point: newly diagnosed GD, antithyroid drugs for less than 3 months. Preparation of the TCR library used RNA extracted from PBMCs. Graves' disease diagnoses used American Thyroid Association guidelines. This clonotype was seen more than once but under ten times. Its cognate antigen is unknown. Germline CDR1 is KGHDR and CDR2 is SFDVKD. This CDR3 contains 18 residues. The V segment lost 2 bases and the J segment 4 bases; nucleotides outside the gene matches: 6. Arm-PCR of CDR3 regions and iRepertoire HTBI primers were the basis on which TCR beta libraries were built. TCRdb reanalysed the multiplex PCR reads using MiXCR and keeps one entry per CDR3 protein. In the table there are over 450,000 distinct CDR3 sequences, around 13% of which are singletons. The same sample was also studied in work on T cells in Graves' hyperthyroidism and ophthalmopathy. As that study records: Researchers found most expanded thyroid clonotypes above 0.001 in blood as well.

The chain employs TRBV24-1 and TRBJ2-1, with 14 bases that match TRBD2. Sample: peripheral blood mononuclear cells (PBMCs), taken at new diagnosis, from a patient treated with antithyroid drugs. This sequence originates from a woman in her 30s with Graves disease. The CDR3 loop reads CATSDSAGLAGGYNEQFF. The CDR3 DNA follows: TGTGCCACCAGTGATTCCGCTGGACTAGCGGGAGGATACAATGAGCAGTTCTTC.